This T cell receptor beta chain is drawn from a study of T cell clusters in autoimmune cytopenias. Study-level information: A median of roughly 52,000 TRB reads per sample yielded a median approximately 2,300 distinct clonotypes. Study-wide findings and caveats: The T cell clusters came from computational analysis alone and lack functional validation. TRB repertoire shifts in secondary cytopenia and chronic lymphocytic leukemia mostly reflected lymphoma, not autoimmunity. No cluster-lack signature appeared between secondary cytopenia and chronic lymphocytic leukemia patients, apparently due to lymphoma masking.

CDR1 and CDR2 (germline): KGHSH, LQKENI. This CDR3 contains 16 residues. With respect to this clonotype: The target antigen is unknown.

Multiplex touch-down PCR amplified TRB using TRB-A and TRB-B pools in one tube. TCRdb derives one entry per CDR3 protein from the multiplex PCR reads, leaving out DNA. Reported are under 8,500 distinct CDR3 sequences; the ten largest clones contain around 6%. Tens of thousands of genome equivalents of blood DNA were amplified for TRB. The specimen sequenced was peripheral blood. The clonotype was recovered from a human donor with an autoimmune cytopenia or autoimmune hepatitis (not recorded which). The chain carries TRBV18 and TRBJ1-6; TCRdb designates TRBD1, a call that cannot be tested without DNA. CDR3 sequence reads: CASSPTRTASDSPLHF.